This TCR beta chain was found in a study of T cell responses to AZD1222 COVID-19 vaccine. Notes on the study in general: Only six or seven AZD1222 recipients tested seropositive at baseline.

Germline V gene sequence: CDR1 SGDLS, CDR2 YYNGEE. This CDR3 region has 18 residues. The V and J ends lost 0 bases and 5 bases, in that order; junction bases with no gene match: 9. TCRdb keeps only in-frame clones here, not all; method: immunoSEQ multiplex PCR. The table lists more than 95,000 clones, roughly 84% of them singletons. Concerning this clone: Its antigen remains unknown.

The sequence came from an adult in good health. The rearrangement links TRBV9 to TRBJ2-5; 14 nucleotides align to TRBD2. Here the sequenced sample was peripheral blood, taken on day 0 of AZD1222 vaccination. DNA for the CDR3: TGTGCCAGCAGCGTAGGACTAGCGGGAGGGCCCTCGGGGGAGACCCAGTACTTC. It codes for CASSVGLAGGPSGETQYF. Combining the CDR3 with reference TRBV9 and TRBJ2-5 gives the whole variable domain DSGVTQTPKHLITATGQRVTLRCSPRSGDLSVYWYQQSLDQGLQFLIQYYNGEERAKGNILERFSAQQFPDLHSELNLSSLELGDSALYFCASSVGLAGGPSGETQYFGPGTRLLVL.